One T cell receptor (beta chain) is described in this entry. The data belong to a study of blood T cell repertoires in COVID-19. Participants were placed into cohorts based on the clinical history they reported. The CDR3 sequence is 12 residues long. V was shortened by 3 bases and J by 8 bases, with 10 bases between the two germline ends. Germline-derived CDR1 and CDR2 are SGHNT and YYREEE (reference sequence). Authors' processing steps: Amplification of reference gene primers provided the estimated nucleated cell counts. Data came from immunoSEQ multiplex PCR; TCRdb stores just in-frame clones and leaves some out. The DNA was the basis for D and trimming; V, J and clone size are from that table. The repertoire holds 400,000 to 450,000 clones, with roughly 88% as singletons.

The sequenced sample was PBMCs or T cells enriched from blood (not recorded which). The chain uses TRBV5-4 and TRBJ2-3; D is perhaps TRBD2 (5 bases). The TCR sequence derives from a man in his late teens or twenties who had recovered from COVID-19. CDR3 sequence (DNA): TGTGCCAGCAGCTGGGCCCGGGGTACGCAGTATTTT. Amino acids: CASSWARGTQYF.